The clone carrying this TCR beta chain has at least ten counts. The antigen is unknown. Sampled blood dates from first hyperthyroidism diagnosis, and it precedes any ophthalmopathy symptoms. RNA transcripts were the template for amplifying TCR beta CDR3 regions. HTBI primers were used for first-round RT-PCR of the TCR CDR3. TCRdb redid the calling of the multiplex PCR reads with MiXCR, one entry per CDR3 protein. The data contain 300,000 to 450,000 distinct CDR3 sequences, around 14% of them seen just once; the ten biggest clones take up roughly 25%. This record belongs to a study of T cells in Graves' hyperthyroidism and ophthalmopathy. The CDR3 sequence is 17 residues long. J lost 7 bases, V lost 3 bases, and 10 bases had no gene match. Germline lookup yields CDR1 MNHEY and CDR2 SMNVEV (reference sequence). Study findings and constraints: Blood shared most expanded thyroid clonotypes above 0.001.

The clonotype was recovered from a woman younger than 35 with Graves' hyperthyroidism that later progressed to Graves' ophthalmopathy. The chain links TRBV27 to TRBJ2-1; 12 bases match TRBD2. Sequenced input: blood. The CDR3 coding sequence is TGTGCCAGCAGTTTCCCGGGACTAGCGGGCCGGGGGAATGAGCAGTTCTTC. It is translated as CASSFPGLAGRGNEQFF.